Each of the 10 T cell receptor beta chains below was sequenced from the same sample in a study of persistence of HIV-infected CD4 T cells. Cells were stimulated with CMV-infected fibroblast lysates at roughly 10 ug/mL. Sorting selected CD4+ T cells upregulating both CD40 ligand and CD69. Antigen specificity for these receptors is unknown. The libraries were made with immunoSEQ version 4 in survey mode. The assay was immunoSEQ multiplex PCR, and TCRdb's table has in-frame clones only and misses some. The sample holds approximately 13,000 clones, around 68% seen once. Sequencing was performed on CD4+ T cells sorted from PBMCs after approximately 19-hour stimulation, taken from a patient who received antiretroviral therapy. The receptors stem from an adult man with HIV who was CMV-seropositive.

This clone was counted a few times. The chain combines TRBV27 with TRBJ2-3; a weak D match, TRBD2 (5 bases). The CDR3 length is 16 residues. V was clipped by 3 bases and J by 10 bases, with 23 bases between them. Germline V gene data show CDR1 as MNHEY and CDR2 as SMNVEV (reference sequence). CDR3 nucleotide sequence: TGTGCCAGCAGTTTCTTCGGGAAGTCGCAGTTTGAAGCGCAGTATTTT. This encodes CASSFFGKSQFEAQYF.

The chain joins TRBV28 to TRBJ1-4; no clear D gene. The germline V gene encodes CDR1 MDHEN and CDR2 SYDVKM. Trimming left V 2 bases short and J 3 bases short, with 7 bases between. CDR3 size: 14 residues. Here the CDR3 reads CASSLGGPNEKLFF. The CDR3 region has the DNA TGTGCCAGCAGTTTAGGTGGACCTAATGAAAAACTGTTTTTT. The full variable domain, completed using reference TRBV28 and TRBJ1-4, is DVKVTQSSRYLVKRTGEKVFLECVQDMDHENMFWYRQDPGLGLRLIYFSYDVKMKEKGDIPEGYSVSREKKERFSLILESASTNQTSMYLCASSLGGPNEKLFFGSGTQLSVL.

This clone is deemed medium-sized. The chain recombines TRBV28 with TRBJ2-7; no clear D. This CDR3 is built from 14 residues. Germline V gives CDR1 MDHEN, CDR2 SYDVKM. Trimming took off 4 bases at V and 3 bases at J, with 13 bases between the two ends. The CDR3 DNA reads TGTGCCAGCAGTTCGGGTTCGATTAACTACGAGCAGTACTTC. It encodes CASSSGSINYEQYF.

The CDR3 DNA reads TGCGCCAGCAGAGACCAGGGGACCGGAAACACCATATATTTT. It specifies CASRDQGTGNTIYF. The chain recombines TRBV5-1 with TRBJ1-3, with a possible D match to TRBD1 (6 bases). The CDR3 is 14 residues long. The germline V and J ends were trimmed by 5 bases and 4 bases, with 13 bases remaining between them. Per germline, CDR1 SGHRS and CDR2 YFSETQ.

The CDR3 spells CASDDPGQISPLHF. The CDR3, as DNA: TGTGCCAGCGACGATCCGGGACAGATTTCACCCCTCCACTTT. The chain has TRBV28 and TRBJ1-6, with 7 positions matching TRBD1. With V trimmed by 8 bases and J by 9 bases, 10 bases remained unmatched. This CDR3 has 14 amino acids. CDR1 and CDR2 (germline): MDHEN, SYDVKM. The variable domain in full, with the rest retrieved from reference TRBV28 and TRBJ1-6, is DVKVTQSSRYLVKRTGEKVFLECVQDMDHENMFWYRQDPGLGLRLIYFSYDVKMKEKGDIPEGYSVSREKKERFSLILESASTNQTSMYLCASDDPGQISPLHFGNGTRLTVT.

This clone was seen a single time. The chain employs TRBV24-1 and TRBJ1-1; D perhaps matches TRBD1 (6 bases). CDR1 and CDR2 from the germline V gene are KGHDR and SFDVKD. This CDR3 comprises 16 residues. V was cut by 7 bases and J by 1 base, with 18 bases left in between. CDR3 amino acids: CATRAQGSEKNTEAFF. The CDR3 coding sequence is TGTGCCACCAGGGCCCAGGGGAGTGAGAAGAACACTGAAGCTTTCTTT.

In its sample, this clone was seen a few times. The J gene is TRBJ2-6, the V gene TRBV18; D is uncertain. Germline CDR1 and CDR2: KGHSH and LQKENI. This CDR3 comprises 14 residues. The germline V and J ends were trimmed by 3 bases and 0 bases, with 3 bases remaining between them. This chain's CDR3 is CASSPTSGANVLTF. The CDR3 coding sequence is TGTGCCAGCTCACCTACCTCTGGGGCCAACGTCCTGACTTTC.

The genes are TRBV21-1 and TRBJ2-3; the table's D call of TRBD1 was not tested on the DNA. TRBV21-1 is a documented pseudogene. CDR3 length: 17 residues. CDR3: CASSPDGQGPCTDTQYF. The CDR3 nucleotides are TGTGCCAGCAGCCCCGATGGGCAGGGGCCATGCACAGATACGCAGTATTTT.

CDR3 sequence: CASSVIAGFTDTQYF. CDR3 sequence (DNA): TGTGCCAGCAGCGTAATAGCGGGCTTCACAGATACGCAGTATTTT. The chain recombines TRBV9 with TRBJ2-3, with 7 bases lining up with TRBD2. Germline V CDR1 and CDR2: SGDLS, YYNGEE. Trimming removed 1 base from V and 2 bases from J; junction bases left unmatched: 4. The CDR3 sequence is 15 residues long.

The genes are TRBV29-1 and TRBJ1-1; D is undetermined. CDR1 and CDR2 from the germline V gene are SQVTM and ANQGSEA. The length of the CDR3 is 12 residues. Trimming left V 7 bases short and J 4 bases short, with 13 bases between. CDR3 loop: CSGEGDGTEAFF. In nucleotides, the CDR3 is TGCAGCGGAGAGGGTGATGGCACTGAAGCTTTCTTT.